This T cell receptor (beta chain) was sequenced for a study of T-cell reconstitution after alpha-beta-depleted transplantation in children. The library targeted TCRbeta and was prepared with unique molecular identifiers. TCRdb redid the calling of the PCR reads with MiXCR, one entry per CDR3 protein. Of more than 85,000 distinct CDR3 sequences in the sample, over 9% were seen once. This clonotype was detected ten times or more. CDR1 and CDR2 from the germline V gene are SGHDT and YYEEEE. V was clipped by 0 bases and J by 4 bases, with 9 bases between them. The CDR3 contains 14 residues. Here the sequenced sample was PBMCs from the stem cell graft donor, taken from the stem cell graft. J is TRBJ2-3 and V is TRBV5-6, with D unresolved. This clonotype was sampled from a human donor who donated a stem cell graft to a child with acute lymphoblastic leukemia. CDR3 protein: CASSLEALPDTQYF. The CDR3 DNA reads TGTGCCAGCAGCTTGGAGGCTTTACCAGATACGCAGTATTTT.